This T cell receptor (beta chain) was captured in a study of blood T cell repertoires in COVID-19. About the research overall: PBMCs, B-cell-depleted T cells, or T cells were the source of the cDNA or gDNA that made up the material.

Germline values: CDR1 SGHKS, CDR2 YYEKEE (reference sequence). The V and J ends lost 0 bases and 3 bases respectively, with 10 bases between them. This CDR3 is built from 14 residues. Per the original methods: Using reference gene primer amplification, nucleated cell counts were estimated. Assay used: immunoSEQ multiplex PCR; TCRdb lists only in-frame clones, some missing. V, J and clone size derive from that table, while D and trimming were established from the DNA sequence. The table lists about 400,000 clones, more than 80% of them singletons. The V call is TRBV5-5, the J call TRBJ2-7, with D possibly matching TRBD2 (6 bases). Sequenced input: peripheral blood. The TCR originated in a man in his forties with acute or convalescent COVID-19. DNA for the CDR3: TGTGCCAGCAGCTTGGCCGGGACTTACTACGAGCAGTACTTC. Its protein product is CASSLAGTYYEQYF. Variable domain in full (rest from reference TRBV5-5 and TRBJ2-7): DAGVTQSPTHLIKTRGQQVTLRCSPISGHKSVSWYQQVLGQGPQFIFQYYEKEERGRGNFPDRFSARQFPNYSSELNVNALLLGDSALYLCASSLAGTYYEQYFGPGTRLTVT.